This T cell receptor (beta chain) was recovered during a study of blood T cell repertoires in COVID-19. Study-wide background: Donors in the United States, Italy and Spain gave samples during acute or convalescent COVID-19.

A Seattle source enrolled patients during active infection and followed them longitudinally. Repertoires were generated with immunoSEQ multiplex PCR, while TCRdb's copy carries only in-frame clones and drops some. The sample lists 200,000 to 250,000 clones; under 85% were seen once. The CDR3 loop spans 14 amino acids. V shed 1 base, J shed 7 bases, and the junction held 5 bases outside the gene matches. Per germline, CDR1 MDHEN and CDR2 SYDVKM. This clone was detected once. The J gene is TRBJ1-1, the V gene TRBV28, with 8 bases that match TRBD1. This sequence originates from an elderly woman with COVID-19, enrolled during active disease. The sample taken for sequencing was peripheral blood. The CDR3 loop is CASSLSGGSDEAFF. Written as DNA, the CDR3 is TGTGCCAGCAGTTTATCAGGGGGCTCGGATGAAGCTTTCTTT.